What follows are 7 T cell receptor beta chains derived from one specimen sequenced in a study of T-cell memory formation after mild COVID-19. TCRdb used MiXCR to reprocess the 5' RACE reads, holding one entry per CDR3 protein. Of roughly 160,000 distinct CDR3 sequences in the sample, over 10% are singletons; the top ten hold roughly 3.3%. The sample comprised PBMCs or a T cell subset sorted from them (not recorded which). These TCRs come from a man younger than 35 who had mild COVID-19 (a few samples of this study predate the infection). Cell type and time point are not known.

This clonotype appeared a few times. This sequence joins TRBV6-6 and TRBJ1-1; D unresolved. V lost 8 bases and J lost 0, with 7 bases in between. CDR1 and CDR2 from the germline V gene are MNHNY and SVGAGI (reference sequence). The CDR3 is made up of 12 amino acids. This chain's CDR3 is CASSALNTEAFF. CDR3 in DNA: TGTGCCAGCTCGGCACTGAACACTGAAGCTTTCTTT.

This clonotype was recorded a few times. The chain joins TRBV4-1 to TRBJ2-5; possibly TRBD2 for D (6 bases). Germline loops: CDR1 MGHRA, CDR2 YSYEKL. This CDR3 region has 14 residues. The V end was cut by 3 bases, the J end by 5 bases, with 13 bases between. CDR3 DNA sequence: TGCGCCAGCAGCCAGGGGGGTAGCCGCGAGACCCAGTACTTC. This sequence encodes CASSQGGSRETQYF.

This clonotype has only a few counts. V usage is TRBV4-2 and J usage is TRBJ2-3; D gene unclear. The V end was cut by 1 base, the J end by 6 bases, with 8 bases between. The CDR3 is 13 residues long. Germline values: CDR1 LGHNA, CDR2 YNFKEQ. The CDR3 is CASSQAQPDTQYF. As DNA, the CDR3 is TGTGCCAGCAGCCAAGCTCAACCCGATACGCAGTATTTT.

This clonotype was counted a few times. The J gene is TRBJ1-1, the V gene TRBV30, with a possible D match to TRBD1 (6 bases). Between the trimmed V and J ends, which lost 3 bases and 5 bases, there was a span of 16 bases. Germline V gives CDR1 GTSNPN, CDR2 SVGIG (reference sequence). This CDR3 contains 14 residues. In nucleotides, the CDR3 is TGTGCCTGGAGGCTCGGGGGGGCGGTTACTGAAGCTTTCTTT. Residues: CAWRLGGAVTEAFF.

This clonotype has ten or more counts. The chain recombines TRBV5-1 with TRBJ1-1; D might be TRBD1 (6 bases). The CDR3 length is 14 residues. Trimming shortened V by 0 bases and J by 1 base, and 7 bases separated the two germline ends. Germline values: CDR1 SGHRS, CDR2 YFSETQ. The CDR3 is CASSLAGQNTEAFF. CDR3 nucleotide sequence: TGCGCCAGCAGCTTGGCGGGACAGAACACTGAAGCTTTCTTT.

This clonotype showed up many times. The gene calls are TRBV5-1 and TRBJ1-2, with TRBD1 identical over 7 bases. Germline-derived CDR1 and CDR2 are SGHRS and YFSETQ. The CDR3 contains 13 residues. J lost 6 bases, V lost 3 bases, and 5 bases had no gene match. CDR3 in amino acids: CASSYTGDHGYTF. The CDR3, as DNA: TGCGCCAGCAGCTACACAGGGGATCATGGCTACACCTTC. Full variable domain (missing parts from reference TRBV5-1 and TRBJ1-2): KAGVTQTPRYLIKTRGQQVTLSCSPISGHRSVSWYQQTPGQGLQFLFEYFSETQRNKGNFPGRFSGRQFSNSRSEMNVSTLELGDSALYLCASSYTGDHGYTFGSGTRLTVV.

The chain links TRBV5-1 to TRBJ1-1; the D gene is possibly TRBD1 (5 bases). V was pared by 3 bases and J by 3 bases, with 9 bases between. The CDR3 spans 13 residues. Germline V lookup: CDR1 SGHRS, CDR2 YFSETQ. The CDR3 DNA sequence: TGCGCCAGCAGCTACTGGGGGGACACTGAAGCTTTCTTT. Translating it yields CASSYWGDTEAFF.